These 32 T cell receptor beta chains were all obtained from the same sample, sequenced in a study of cytotoxic CD8 clonotypes in ibrutinib-treated CLL (dated by TCRdb to the early 2020s). Library generation was performed with the immunoSEQ multiplex PCR assay. Entries here come from immuneACCESS through TCRdb and include only in-frame sequences with V and J called. Some clones fail to appear in such tables; in the studies checked, an unresolved V gene covers under half of the shortfall, and the cause of the remainder is unknown. The sample table shows thousands of clones, and around 60% are seen once. The ten largest account for 15% to 20% of the sample. The source material was PBMCs, sampled before ibrutinib treatment. These receptors were collected from a human donor with chronic lymphocytic leukemia.

This clone showed up just a few times. This chain uses TRBV10-3 with TRBJ2-3, with D perhaps TRBD2 (5 bases). V was trimmed by 7 bases and J by 0 bases, leaving 11 bases between them. There are 14 residues in the CDR3. Germline V gives CDR1 ENHRY, CDR2 SYGVKD. CDR3 DNA sequence: TGTGCCATCAACGGGGAGTTGAGCACAGATACGCAGTATTTT. Protein sequence: CAINGELSTDTQYF.

On this clone: The junction departs from the called germline gene at one end, perhaps through a read error. The chain is built from TRBV7-8 and TRBJ1-6; D gene ambiguous. The CDR3 is 15 residues long. Germline V gives CDR1 SGHVS, CDR2 FQNEAQ. DNA of the CDR3: TGTGCCAGCAGCTTGTCCGGGTCCTCTAATTCACCCCTCCACTTT. Translated, it gives CASSLSGSSNSPLHF.

The CDR3 region has the DNA TGTGCCAGCAGCGCATCGTGGCAGGCTAACAATGAGCAGTTCTTC. Residues: CASSASWQANNEQFF. The V and J genes are TRBV7-3 and TRBJ2-1, with D unclear. Germline lookup yields CDR1 SGHTA and CDR2 FQGTGA. The CDR3 covers 15 residues. The germline V and J ends were trimmed by 5 bases and 5 bases, with 16 bases remaining between them. The entire variable domain, with the rest obtained from reference TRBV7-3 and TRBJ2-1, is as follows: GAGVSQTPSNKVTEKGKYVELRCDPISGHTALYWYRQSLGQGPEFLIYFQGTGAADDSGLPNDRFFAVRPEGSVSTLKIQRTERGDSAVYLCASSASWQANNEQFFGPGTRLTVL.

This sequence joins TRBV4-1 and TRBJ2-5; a possible D gene is TRBD1 (6 bases). Germline CDR1 and CDR2: MGHRA and YSYEKL. The CDR3 contains 15 residues. V lost 1 base and J 2 bases, leaving 11 bases between the germline ends. The CDR3 DNA sequence: TGCGCCAGCAGCCAAGCCCCGGACAGACAAGAGACCCAGTACTTC. Translating it yields CASSQAPDRQETQYF.

J is TRBJ2-7 and V is TRBV6-6; D call uncertain. Trimming pared 5 bases from V and 2 bases from J, leaving 7 bases between. CDR1 and CDR2 (germline): MNHNY, SVGAGI (reference sequence). The CDR3 spans 12 residues. The CDR3 DNA is TGTGCCAGCAGTAAAGAGACCTACGAGCAGTACTTC. Protein sequence: CASSKETYEQYF.

By share, this clone ranks as large. This chain joins TRBV9 and TRBJ2-4; 8 nucleotides align to TRBD2. Germline CDR1 reads SGDLS; CDR2 reads YYNGEE. This CDR3 spans 16 amino acids. V trimming: 5 bases; J trimming: 0 bases; junction bases outside the gene matches: 7. DNA for the CDR3: TGTGCCAGCAGGAAACGGCGGGGGGTAGCCAAAAACATTCAGTACTTC. Amino acids: CASRKRRGVAKNIQYF. The full variable domain, rest sourced from reference TRBV9 and TRBJ2-4, is DSGVTQTPKHLITATGQRVTLRCSPRSGDLSVYWYQQSLDQGLQFLIQYYNGEERAKGNILERFSAQQFPDLHSELNLSSLELGDSALYFCASRKRRGVAKNIQYFGAGTRLSVL.

V gene TRBV5-4 combines with J gene TRBJ1-4, with 7 bases lining up with TRBD1. Per germline, CDR1 SGHNT and CDR2 YYREEE (reference sequence). The CDR3 length is 15 residues. V trimming: 4 bases; J trimming: 4 bases; junction bases outside the gene matches: 7. For the CDR3, the DNA is TGTGCCAGCAGCAGACAGGGACGGATTAATGAAAAACTGTTTTTT. It specifies CASSRQGRINEKLFF. Full variable domain (missing parts from reference TRBV5-4 and TRBJ1-4): ETGVTQSPTHLIKTRGQQVTLRCSSQSGHNTVSWYQQALGQGPQFIFQYYREEENGRGNFPPRFSGLQFPNYSSELNVNALELDDSALYLCASSRQGRINEKLFFGSGTQLSVL.

This clone was detected only a few times. The V call is TRBV2, the J call TRBJ1-2, with D unresolved. Germline lookup yields CDR1 SNHLY and CDR2 FYNNEI. Trimming took off 2 bases at V and 7 bases at J, with 14 bases between the two ends. The CDR3 contains 14 residues. The CDR3 loop reads CASSEPNTARGYTF. As DNA, the CDR3 is TGTGCCAGCAGTGAACCCAACACAGCGCGTGGCTACACCTTC.

V and J are TRBV7-9 and TRBJ2-3, with D maybe TRBD1 (8 bases). Germline V gene data show CDR1 as SEHNR and CDR2 as FQNEAQ (reference sequence). V was trimmed by 7 bases and J by 2 bases, leaving 25 bases between them. This CDR3 comprises 18 residues. The CDR3 here is CASNGVLTQGGITDTQYF. CDR3 nucleotide sequence: TGTGCCAGCAATGGGGTCCTGACACAGGGGGGGATCACAGATACGCAGTATTTT.

The V call is TRBV7-3, the J call TRBJ1-4; D may be TRBD1 (6 bases). The CDR3 has 18 residues. The germline gives CDR1 SGHTA, CDR2 FQGTGA. The V end lost 3 bases, the J end lost 7 bases, and 24 bases lay between the germline ends. This CDR3 is CASSFSPLTGRRGEKLFF. DNA of the CDR3: TGTGCCAGCAGCTTTTCGCCCCTAACAGGGAGGAGGGGTGAAAAACTGTTTTTT. The full variable domain, its missing parts supplied by reference TRBV7-3 and TRBJ1-4, is GAGVSQTPSNKVTEKGKYVELRCDPISGHTALYWYRQSLGQGPEFLIYFQGTGAADDSGLPNDRFFAVRPEGSVSTLKIQRTERGDSAVYLCASSFSPLTGRRGEKLFFGSGTQLSVL.

The chain has TRBV11-2 and TRBJ2-3; 14 bases fit TRBD2. CDR1 and CDR2 from the germline V gene are SGHAT and FQNNGV. The CDR3 has 16 residues. Trimming took 5 bases from V and 3 from J; bases not matched to a gene: 4. The CDR3 sequence is CASSHRLAGGTDTQYF. The CDR3 nucleotides read TGTGCCAGCAGCCACCGACTAGCGGGAGGGACAGATACGCAGTATTTT. The full variable domain, its missing parts supplied by reference TRBV11-2 and TRBJ2-3, is EAGVAQSPRYKIIEKRQSVAFWCNPISGHATLYWYQQILGQGPKLLIQFQNNGVVDDSQLPKDRFSAERLKGVDSTLKIQPAKLEDSAVYLCASSHRLAGGTDTQYFGPGTRLTVL.

This clone was seen a few times. This chain links TRBV6-5 with TRBJ2-7, with 11 bases lining up with TRBD2. The CDR3 is 14 amino acids. J lost 3 bases, V lost 6 bases, and 4 bases had no gene match. CDR1 MNHEY and CDR2 SVGAGI come from the germline V gene. The CDR3 DNA reads TGTGCCAGCAGACCTCTAGCGGGAGGCTACGAGCAGTACTTC. Amino acid sequence: CASRPLAGGYEQYF.

This chain links TRBV7-2 with TRBJ2-3; 12 bases match TRBD2. The CDR3 is 15 amino acids. The V gene's germline CDR1 is SGHTA and CDR2 FQGNSA. Germline trimming cut 4 bases from V and 1 base from J; bases unmatched to any gene: 0. CDR3 loop: CASSWTSGGTDTQYF. For the CDR3, the DNA is TGTGCCAGCAGCTGGACTAGCGGGGGCACAGATACGCAGTATTTT.

In this sample, this clone is large. The chain carries TRBV11-3 and TRBJ2-1, with D hard to call. The CDR3 runs to 15 residues. The V gene's germline CDR1 is SGHNT and CDR2 YENEEA. Trimming removed 5 bases from V and 5 bases from J, with 16 bases in between. CDR3 sequence reads: CASSLSRVLNNEQFF. CDR3 in DNA: TGTGCCAGCAGCCTCTCCCGGGTGTTGAACAATGAGCAGTTCTTC.

This CDR3 reads CASKGGARFEQYF. The CDR3 DNA sequence: TGTGCCAGCAAAGGGGGGGCGCGTTTCGAGCAGTACTTC. The chain has TRBV27 and TRBJ2-7; D perhaps matches TRBD2 (7 bases). Germline V gene sequence: CDR1 MNHEY, CDR2 SMNVEV (reference sequence). CDR3 length: 13 residues. The V and J ends lost 7 bases and 6 bases respectively, with 16 bases between them.

A word on this clone: One junction end disagrees with the germline gene, perhaps due to a read error. The V gene is TRBV9, the J gene TRBJ2-1; D may be TRBD1 or TRBD2 (5 bases each). Germline V gene data show CDR1 as SGDLS and CDR2 as YYNGEE. CDR3 length: 14 amino acids. The DNA for the CDR3 is TGTACCAGCAGCGGACACCCGCATGTCAATGAGCAGTTCTTC. Protein sequence: CTSSGHPHVNEQFF.

V is TRBV18 and J is TRBJ2-1; D may be TRBD1 or TRBD2 (5 bases each). CDR1 and CDR2 (germline): KGHSH, LQKENI. Trimming shortened V by 2 bases and J by 5 bases, and 13 bases separated the two germline ends. The CDR3 is 15 amino acids. Here the CDR3 DNA reads TGTGCCAGCTCACCAGGGACCCCGCCCGACAATGAGCAGTTCTTC. Encoded protein: CASSPGTPPDNEQFF.

This clone was observed a few times. This rearrangement joins TRBV29-1 to TRBJ1-2; D is ambiguous. V lost 3 bases to trimming and J lost 4 bases, with 15 bases between them. From germline, CDR1 is SQVTM and CDR2 ANQGSEA. This CDR3 has 14 residues. The CDR3 spells CSVECVGCSYGYTF. The CDR3 DNA follows: TGCAGCGTTGAGTGTGTTGGTTGTAGCTATGGCTACACCTTC.

The chain recombines TRBV4-2 with TRBJ2-7; possibly TRBD2 for D (6 bases). The CDR3 totals 15 residues. The V gene lost 4 bases and the J gene lost 0 bases, with 13 bases spanning the gap. Germline CDR1 is LGHNA and CDR2 is YNFKEQ. The CDR3 region is CASSPQWGDSYEQYF. In nucleotides, the CDR3 is TGTGCCAGCAGCCCCCAGTGGGGGGACTCCTACGAGCAGTACTTC.

The chain uses TRBV7-9 and TRBJ2-5; TRBD1 aligns across 7 bases. Unmatched junction bases numbered 6, after V lost 2 bases and J lost 3 bases. Germline CDR1 reads SEHNR; CDR2 reads FQNEAQ (reference sequence). The CDR3 spans 15 residues. CDR3 in DNA: TGTGCCAGCAGCTTATTGTCGACAGGGAAAGAGACCCAGTACTTC. Its translation: CASSLLSTGKETQYF. Filled out from reference TRBV7-9 and TRBJ2-5, the complete variable domain reads DTGVSQNPRHKITKRGQNVTFRCDPISEHNRLYWYRQTLGQGPEFLTYFQNEAQLEKSRLLSDRFSAERPKGSFSTLEIQRTEQGDSAMYLCASSLLSTGKETQYFGPGTRLLVL.

The V gene is TRBV4-2, the J gene TRBJ2-3; 11 bases fit TRBD2. This CDR3 is 17 amino acids long. The germline V gene has CDR1 LGHNA and CDR2 YNFKEQ. Losses at the gene ends were 0 bases for V and 6 bases for J; bases not matched to a gene: 8. CDR3 nucleotides: TGTGCCAGCAGCCAAGAGGGGACTAGCGGAAGGGGGGATACGCAGTATTTT. Translated: CASSQEGTSGRGDTQYF.

This clone was detected only once. V and J are TRBV9 and TRBJ1-2; possible D gene TRBD1, 6 bases. Trimming cost V 3 bases and J 5 bases, with 23 bases left between them. Germline values: CDR1 SGDLS, CDR2 YYNGEE. The CDR3 sequence is 17 residues long. The CDR3 sequence is CASSASGQRDPRYGYTF. As DNA, the CDR3 is TGTGCCAGCAGCGCGTCGGGACAAAGGGATCCGAGATATGGCTACACCTTC.

Only a few counts were recorded for this clone. The rearrangement uses TRBV7-6 and TRBJ2-3; no definite D call. Germline V CDR1 and CDR2: SGHVS, FNYEAQ. This CDR3 comprises 12 residues. V lost 2 bases to trimming and J lost 10 bases, with 10 bases between them. CDR3 in DNA: TGTGCCAGCAGCTTATATCGTTCGGCGCAGTATTTT. It yields the protein CASSLYRSAQYF. Full variable domain (remainder filled in from reference TRBV7-6 and TRBJ2-3): GAGVSQSPRYKVTKRGQDVALRCDPISGHVSLYWYRQALGQGPEFLTYFNYEAQQDKSGLPNDRFSAERPEGSISTLTIQRTEQRDSAMYRCASSLYRSAQYFGPGTRLTVL.

The genes are TRBV25-1 and TRBJ2-5; D may be TRBD1 or TRBD2 (5 bases each). Germline V lookup: CDR1 MGHDK, CDR2 SYGVNS. The CDR3 covers 17 residues. V was pared by 1 base and J by 3 bases, with 18 bases between. For the CDR3, the DNA is TGTGCCAGCAGTGAATCAGGGCCCGGGGTACGAAAAGAGACCCAGTACTTC. As protein: CASSESGPGVRKETQYF.

The chain recombines TRBV2 with TRBJ1-1; D might be TRBD1 (6 bases). Germline V gene lookup returns CDR1 SNHLY and CDR2 FYNNEI. The CDR3 is 13 amino acids. Trimming took 6 bases from V and 4 from J, leaving 12 bases between them. This CDR3 reads CASSLTGLTEAFF. DNA of the CDR3: TGTGCCAGCAGCCTCACAGGGCTCACTGAAGCTTTCTTT.

The V call is TRBV27, the J call TRBJ2-7; D unresolved. The V end lost 0 bases, the J end lost 5 bases, and 8 bases lay between the germline ends. The CDR3 is 13 amino acids. Germline lookup yields CDR1 MNHEY and CDR2 SMNVEV (reference sequence). The DNA of the CDR3 is TGTGCCAGCAGTTTATCCCGGGCCCACGAGCAGTACTTC. Its protein product is CASSLSRAHEQYF.

This sequence joins TRBV7-3 and TRBJ2-1, with TRBD2 matching 7 bases. Germline lookup yields CDR1 SGHTA and CDR2 FQGTGA. The CDR3 is made up of 14 amino acids. The ends lost 5 bases at V and 8 bases at J; junction bases unmatched: 9. In DNA form, the CDR3 reads TGTGCCAGCAGCACCCGGGGGACTATTGATGAGCAGTTCTTC. This translates into CASSTRGTIDEQFF.

V is TRBV7-6 and J is TRBJ2-1; D is ambiguous. The CDR3 is made up of 13 amino acids. Germline V gives CDR1 SGHVS, CDR2 FNYEAQ. Trimming took 2 bases from V and 8 from J, leaving 10 bases between them. DNA of the CDR3: TGTGCCAGCAGCTTAATTCCATACGATGAGCAGTTCTTC. It encodes CASSLIPYDEQFF.

Here the CDR3 reads CSAVNRDSPFF. The CDR3 DNA reads as TGCAGTGCTGTAAACAGGGACTCACCTTTCTTT. The chain uses TRBV20-1 and TRBJ1-1; TRBD1 might be the D (6 bases). V was clipped by 5 bases and J by 12 bases, with 16 bases between them. This CDR3 is built from 11 residues. Germline CDR1 reads DFQATT; CDR2 reads SNEGSKA (reference sequence).

The V call is TRBV2, the J call TRBJ1-6, with a weak D call TRBD1 (5 bases). The germline V gene encodes CDR1 SNHLY and CDR2 FYNNEI. V was shortened by 6 bases and J by 10 bases, with 13 bases between the two germline ends. This CDR3 spans 13 amino acids. The DNA of the CDR3 is TGTGCCAGCAGGGTAGGACAAGACTCACCCCTCCACTTT. Its translation: CASRVGQDSPLHF. The full variable domain, in which reference TRBV2 and TRBJ1-6 provide the parts outside the CDR3, is EPEVTQTPSHQVTQMGQEVILRCVPISNHLYFYWYRQILGQKVEFLVSFYNNEISEKSEIFDDQFSVERPDGSNFTLKIRSTKLEDSAMYFCASRVGQDSPLHFGNGTRLTVT.

The chain joins TRBV28 to TRBJ1-2, with a possible D match to TRBD1 (5 bases). The germline V gene has CDR1 MDHEN and CDR2 SYDVKM. This CDR3 contains 13 residues. Trimming stripped 7 bases from V and 7 bases from J, with 16 bases between. The CDR3 region is CASTPGARRGYTF. The CDR3 DNA sequence: TGTGCCAGCACTCCCGGGGCCAGGCGTGGCTACACCTTC.

J is TRBJ2-2 and V is TRBV5-1, with 12 nucleotides matching TRBD2. The trim removed 3 bases at V and 8 bases at J, leaving 5 bases unmatched. This CDR3 is 15 amino acids long. The germline V gene encodes CDR1 SGHRS and CDR2 YFSETQ. This chain's CDR3 is CASSYLAGGTGELFF. CDR3 nucleotides: TGCGCCAGCAGCTACCTAGCGGGAGGGACGGGGGAGCTGTTTTTT.